This T cell receptor beta chain originates from a study of T cell responses to AZD1222 COVID-19 vaccine. Study at large: Recipients boosted at about 4 weeks or about 12 weeks are pooled. Findings and caveats of the study: Among those given AZD1222, only five to seven were seropositive at baseline. CD4 TCRs linked to vaccination spanned spike, dominating at 160-218 and 743-854.

Sequencing was performed with immunoSEQ multiplex PCR; in TCRdb, only in-frame clones are kept and a portion is missing. The data show about 100,000 clones, with approximately 91% seen just once and under 2% held by the top ten. With 4 bases removed from V and 3 bases from J, the gap between germline ends came to 21 bases. This CDR3 is 18 amino acids long. Germline V gives CDR1 MNHNS, CDR2 SASEGT. As regards this clone: Its cognate antigen is unknown.

Material: peripheral blood, obtained on day 0 of AZD1222 vaccination. The origin of this receptor is an adult in good health. The chain recombines TRBV6-1 with TRBJ1-4, with D possibly matching TRBD1 (5 bases). CDR3 sequence reads: CASSGGTRRRYANEKLFF. The CDR3 DNA reads TGTGCCAGCAGTGGCGGGACTCGGAGGAGGTATGCTAATGAAAAACTGTTTTTT.